This T cell receptor beta chain was obtained from a study of blood T cell repertoires in COVID-19. Study-level background: The origin of the acute and convalescent COVID-19 samples was the United States, Italy and Spain. T cells, B-cell-depleted T cells, or PBMCs provided the cDNA or gDNA that served as material.

Methods used by the authors: It was from reference gene primer amplification that nucleated cell counts were estimated. Assay: immunoSEQ multiplex PCR; the TCRdb copy retains only in-frame clones and omits some. The D gene and trimming were derived from the DNA, and the V and J assignments and clone size from that table. The sample records approximately 140,000 clones, roughly 90% being singletons. Trimming pared 0 bases from V and 10 bases from J, leaving 10 bases between. This CDR3 region has 14 residues. Germline V gene data show CDR1 as LGHNA and CDR2 as YSLEER. Sequencing input: peripheral blood. V and J are TRBV4-3 and TRBJ1-6; D may be TRBD1 (5 bases). This sequence was found in a woman aged 60-70 years with active or convalescent COVID-19. CDR3 region: CASSQERGRSPLHF. As DNA, the CDR3 is TGCGCCAGCAGCCAAGAAAGGGGCCGGTCACCCCTCCACTTT.